The 10 T cell receptor beta chains in this list originate from one sample, sequenced in a study of T cell responses to AZD1222 COVID-19 vaccine. Data came from immunoSEQ multiplex PCR; TCRdb stores just in-frame clones and leaves some out. The sample carries approximately 100,000 clones, roughly 89% recorded once. The starting material was peripheral blood, obtained on day 0 of AZD1222 vaccination. The receptors stem from an adult in good health.

V and J are TRBV15 and TRBJ1-5; D might be TRBD1 (6 bases). This CDR3 contains 16 residues. Per germline, CDR1 LNHNV and CDR2 YYDKDF (reference sequence). V dropped 3 bases and J dropped 4 bases, with 16 bases sitting between them. DNA for the CDR3: TGTGCCACCAGCAGTGCAAAGGACAGCCCTAATCAGCCCCAGCATTTT. This translates into CATSSAKDSPNQPQHF. Variable domain in full (rest from reference TRBV15 and TRBJ1-5): DAMVIQNPRYQVTQFGKPVTLSCSQTLNHNVMYWYQQKSSQAPKLLFHYYDKDFNNEADTPDNFQSRRPNTSFCFLDIRSPGLGDTAMYLCATSSAKDSPNQPQHFGDGTRLSIL.

J is TRBJ1-5 and V is TRBV28, with 11 bases lining up with TRBD1. The CDR3 sequence is 15 residues long. The J segment lost 4 bases and the V segment lost 6 bases, leaving 5 bases of the junction unmatched. Germline values: CDR1 MDHEN, CDR2 SYDVKM. The DNA of the CDR3 is TGTGCCAGCAGCCCGGGACAGGGGGTTAATCAGCCCCAGCATTTT. Protein product: CASSPGQGVNQPQHF.

The chain employs TRBV7-8 and TRBJ2-7; perhaps D is TRBD1 or TRBD2 (5 bases each). This CDR3 contains 15 residues. Trimming left V 5 bases short and J 0 bases short, with 14 bases between. The germline V gene has CDR1 SGHVS and CDR2 FQNEAQ. The CDR3 here is CASSLDGAGSYEQYF. In DNA, the CDR3 is TGTGCCAGCAGCCTTGACGGGGCCGGCTCCTACGAGCAGTACTTC.

A remark on this clone: Sequence at one end of the junction differs from germline and may be a read error. The chain joins TRBV5-4 to TRBJ2-5; D perhaps matches TRBD1 (5 bases). The CDR3 runs to 16 residues. The V gene's germline CDR1 is SGHNT and CDR2 YYREEE (reference sequence). CDR3 protein: CASTLGPLGRAATQYF. The DNA of the CDR3 is TGTGCCAGCACCTTGGGGCCGCTTGGCAGGGCTGCGACCCAGTACTTC.

The chain carries TRBV5-4 and TRBJ2-2; D possibly corresponds to TRBD1 (5 bases). V lost 0 bases, J lost 2 bases, and 8 bases lay in between. This CDR3 is 15 amino acids long. Germline CDR1 and CDR2: SGHNT and YYREEE (reference sequence). CDR3 in amino acids: CASSLDQGNTGELFF. The CDR3 DNA follows: TGTGCCAGCAGCTTGGATCAGGGTAACACCGGGGAGCTGTTTTTT. The whole variable domain, remainder taken from reference TRBV5-4 and TRBJ2-2, is ETGVTQSPTHLIKTRGQQVTLRCSSQSGHNTVSWYQQALGQGPQFIFQYYREEENGRGNFPPRFSGLQFPNYSSELNVNALELDDSALYLCASSLDQGNTGELFFGEGSRLTVL.

The V call is TRBV5-1, the J call TRBJ1-4, with 8 bases fitting TRBD1. V gave up 4 bases and J gave up 8 bases; unmatched junction bases: 10. The length of the CDR3 is 15 residues. Germline V gene sequence: CDR1 SGHRS, CDR2 YFSETQ. The CDR3 sequence: CASSPPSGQAEKLFF. The CDR3 nucleotides are TGCGCCAGCAGCCCACCATCGGGACAGGCCGAAAAACTGTTTTTT.

The chain employs TRBV19 and TRBJ1-1; no definite D call. This CDR3 contains 13 residues. Germline V gene sequence: CDR1 LNHDA, CDR2 SQIVND (reference sequence). V was shortened by 3 bases and J by 8 bases, with 13 bases between the two germline ends. This CDR3 reads CASSMAPFFEAFF. The CDR3 DNA follows: TGTGCCAGTAGTATGGCTCCATTCTTCGAAGCTTTCTTT.

The chain combines TRBV12-5 with TRBJ1-1, with 8 positions matching TRBD1. J lost 7 bases, V lost 3 bases, and 19 bases had no gene match. The CDR3 totals 18 residues. The germline V gene has CDR1 LGHNT and CDR2 FRNRAP. The CDR3 DNA reads as TGTGCTAGTGGTTTCCCGTACGTCGTTGGAGCGGGACAGGTTGAAGCTTTCTTT. Protein: CASGFPYVVGAGQVEAFF.

The chain couples TRBV7-2 to TRBJ1-2; D remains ambiguous. Trimming removed 5 bases from V and 5 bases from J, with 21 bases in between. There are 16 residues in the CDR3. Germline lookup yields CDR1 SGHTA and CDR2 FQGNSA. The CDR3 nucleotides read TGTGCCAGCAGCCCCCAATTCACAGAAATGGGATATGGCTACACCTTC. This sequence encodes CASSPQFTEMGYGYTF.

The J gene is TRBJ1-4, the V gene TRBV12-3 or TRBV12-4; D not certain. The V end was cut by 2 bases, the J end by 5 bases, with 0 bases between. The CDR3 is made up of 11 amino acids. The CDR3 protein is CASSLNEKLFF. The CDR3 nucleotides read TGTGCCAGCAGTTTAAATGAAAAACTGTTTTTT.